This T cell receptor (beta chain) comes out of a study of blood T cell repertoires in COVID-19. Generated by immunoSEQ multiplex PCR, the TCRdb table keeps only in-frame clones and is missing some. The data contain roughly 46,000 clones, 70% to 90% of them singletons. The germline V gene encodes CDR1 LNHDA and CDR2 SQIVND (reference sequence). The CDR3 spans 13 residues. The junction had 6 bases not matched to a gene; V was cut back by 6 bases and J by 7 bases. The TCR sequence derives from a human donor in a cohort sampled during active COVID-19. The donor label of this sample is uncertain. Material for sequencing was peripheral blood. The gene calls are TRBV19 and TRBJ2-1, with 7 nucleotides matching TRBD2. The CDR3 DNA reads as TGTGCCAGTAGACGGGGAGGGCGGAATGAGCAGTTCTTC. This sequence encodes CASRRGGRNEQFF. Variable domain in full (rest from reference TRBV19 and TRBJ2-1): DGGITQSPKYLFRKEGQNVTLSCEQNLNHDAMYWYRQDPGQGLRLIYYSQIVNDFQKGDIAEGYSVSREKKESFPLTVTSAQKNPTAFYLCASRRGGRNEQFFGPGTRLTVL.